The 32 T cell receptor beta chains in this list originate from one sample, sequenced in a study of shared clonotypes between healthy human individuals. Sequencing used immunoSEQ multiplex PCR; TCRdb keeps in-frame clones, though not all of them. This table has roughly 1,000,000 clones, around 78% appearing once. The specimen sequenced was memory CD4+ T cells from PBMCs. Subset denoted: CD45RA-negative fraction. These receptors originate from a young man in good health. Some clones in this sample may be carry-over from other donors' samples.

The chain joins TRBV7-6 to TRBJ2-1, with D maybe TRBD2 (6 bases). The CDR3 consists of 16 residues. Germline V gene sequence: CDR1 SGHVS, CDR2 FNYEAQ. V was clipped by 2 bases and J by 0 bases, with 11 bases between them. The DNA of the CDR3 is TGTGCCAGCAGCTTACTGGCGGGGAACTCCTACAATGAGCAGTTCTTC. Its protein product is CASSLLAGNSYNEQFF.

The CDR3 sequence is CASGSSGSGRQFF. The CDR3 DNA sequence: TGTGCTAGTGGTTCTAGCGGGAGTGGTCGGCAGTTCTTC. This chain uses TRBV12-5 with TRBJ2-1; 10 bases agree with TRBD2. This CDR3 has 13 amino acids. Germline CDR1 is LGHNT and CDR2 is FRNRAP. With V trimmed by 4 bases and J by 12 bases, 6 bases remained unmatched.

As for this clone: Other nucleotide sequences from this sample produce the same CDR3. The chain joins TRBV5-1 to TRBJ1-2; TRBD1 matches 8 bases. Germline-derived CDR1 and CDR2 are SGHRS and YFSETQ. CDR3 length: 14 residues. With V trimmed by 0 bases and J by 8 bases, 6 bases remained unmatched. In DNA, the CDR3 is TGCGCCAGCAGCTTGGTGCAGGGGGCGGGCGGCTACACCTTC. Amino acid sequence: CASSLVQGAGGYTF.

Concerning this clone: The same CDR3 also results from other DNA sequences found in this sample. CDR3 amino acids: CASSDSYEQYF. The CDR3 DNA sequence: TGCGCCAGCAGCGATTCCTACGAGCAGTACTTC. V is TRBV5-1 and J is TRBJ2-7; D remains ambiguous. Germline lookup yields CDR1 SGHRS and CDR2 YFSETQ. The CDR3 totals 11 residues. V lost 4 bases to trimming and J lost 1 base, with 3 bases between them.

The genes are TRBV14 and TRBJ2-7; no clear D gene. V lost 6 bases and J 4 bases, leaving 10 bases between the germline ends. CDR1 is SGHDN and CDR2 is FVKESK in the germline V gene. The CDR3 extends over 12 amino acids. CDR3 DNA: TGTGCCAGCAGTCTCAGTAAGTACGAGCAGTACTTC. Residues: CASSLSKYEQYF. Together with reference TRBV14 and TRBJ2-7, the CDR3 gives the full variable domain: EAGVTQFPSHSVIEKGQTVTLRCDPISGHDNLYWYRRVMGKEIKFLLHFVKESKQDESGMPNNRFLAERTGGTYSTLKVQPAELEDSGVYFCASSLSKYEQYFGPGTRLTVT.

This clone has more than one count but fewer than ten. The rearrangement joins TRBV7-3 to TRBJ1-1; D is possibly TRBD1 (5 bases). This CDR3 region has 14 residues. Trimming left V 5 bases short and J 3 bases short, with 13 bases between. Germline CDR1 SGHTA, CDR2 FQGTGA. The CDR3 here is CASSHPGEDTEAFF. CDR3 nucleotide sequence: TGTGCCAGCAGCCACCCGGGGGAGGACACTGAAGCTTTCTTT.

This clone was observed a single time. This chain connects TRBV15 to TRBJ2-5, with D uncertain. The CDR3 has 13 amino acids. Trimming pared 6 bases from V and 1 base from J, leaving 9 bases between. Germline loops: CDR1 LNHNV, CDR2 YYDKDF (reference sequence). CDR3 region: CATRRSSQETQYF. Here the CDR3 DNA reads TGTGCCACCAGAAGGTCCAGCCAAGAGACCCAGTACTTC.

This chain joins TRBV19 and TRBJ1-3; unclear D gene. The germline V gene has CDR1 LNHDA and CDR2 SQIVND (reference sequence). Trimming left V 1 base short and J 0 bases short, with 10 bases between. There are 16 residues in the CDR3. The chain's CDR3 is CASSIAWQASGNTIYF. As DNA, the CDR3 is TGTGCCAGTAGTATAGCGTGGCAGGCCTCTGGAAACACCATATATTTT.

The rearrangement joins TRBV4-3 to TRBJ1-4, with a tentative D call TRBD1 (6 bases). There are 15 residues in the CDR3. The germline gives CDR1 LGHNA, CDR2 YSLEER. Trimming removed 0 bases at V and 7 bases at J, with 12 bases between. The CDR3 nucleotides are TGCGCCAGCAGCCAAGATCTACAGGGTGGTGAAAAACTGTTTTTT. This sequence encodes CASSQDLQGGEKLFF.

The table lists this clone with a count of one. V and J are TRBV5-4 and TRBJ2-4; D is unresolved. CDR3 length: 12 amino acids. Germline CDR1 and CDR2: SGHNT and YYREEE (reference sequence). V lost 4 bases to trimming and J lost 5 bases, with 7 bases between them. Here the CDR3 DNA reads TGTGCCAGCAGCATCCATGAAAACATTCAGTACTTC. Its protein product is CASSIHENIQYF.

This clone came up once. J is TRBJ2-3 and V is TRBV25-1; 11 nucleotides align to TRBD2. The germline V gene has CDR1 MGHDK and CDR2 SYGVNS. J was trimmed by 5 bases and V by 3 bases; bases with no gene match: 7. The CDR3 has 16 amino acids. This CDR3 reads CASSDRRLAGIDTQYF. The CDR3 DNA is TGTGCCAGCAGTGATCGAAGACTAGCGGGAATAGATACGCAGTATTTT.

The V call is TRBV11-1, the J call TRBJ2-5; possibly TRBD1 for D (6 bases). The CDR3 is 14 amino acids. V dropped 4 bases and J dropped 3 bases, with 12 bases sitting between them. Germline CDR1 SGHAT, CDR2 FQDESV (reference sequence). The CDR3 here is CASSSPAGEETQYF. CDR3 bases: TGTGCCAGCAGCTCCCCGGCAGGGGAAGAGACCCAGTACTTC.

This sequence joins TRBV5-6 and TRBJ2-1; D gene uncertain. Germline lookup yields CDR1 SGHDT and CDR2 YYEEEE. V gave up 1 base and J gave up 0 bases, with 8 bases separating them. This CDR3 region has 15 residues. CDR3 amino acids: CASSLFGPSYNEQFF. The CDR3 DNA is TGTGCCAGCAGCTTGTTTGGCCCCTCCTACAATGAGCAGTTCTTC.

The chain employs TRBV6-1 and TRBJ2-1; TRBD2 aligns across 10 bases. Losses at the gene ends were 2 bases for V and 3 bases for J; bases not matched to a gene: 4. The V gene's germline CDR1 is MNHNS and CDR2 SASEGT. The CDR3 contains 16 residues. CDR3 amino acids: CASSELPSGSYNEQFF. The DNA for the CDR3 is TGTGCCAGCAGTGAACTTCCTAGCGGGAGCTACAATGAGCAGTTCTTC.

This chain joins TRBV29-1 and TRBJ2-3; 10 nucleotides match TRBD2. Germline CDR1 is SQVTM and CDR2 is ANQGSEA. Trimming cost V 4 bases and J 8 bases; bases outside gene matches: 9. The CDR3 runs to 14 residues. The CDR3 bases are TGCAGCGTTGGTTTATCTAGCGGGAGTGGTACGCAGTATTTT. As protein: CSVGLSSGSGTQYF.

The rearrangement links TRBV7-3 to TRBJ2-1; 7 bases line up with TRBD2. The CDR3 runs to 17 residues. V dropped 6 bases and J dropped 5; count of bases not matched to a gene: 16. The V gene's germline CDR1 is SGHTA and CDR2 FQGTGA. Here the CDR3 DNA reads TGTGCCAGCAGTCCAGATTGGGCTAGCGGCCGGAACAATGAGCAGTTCTTC. It yields the protein CASSPDWASGRNNEQFF.

V gene TRBV18 combines with J gene TRBJ1-1; 7 positions match TRBD1. The CDR3 is 14 amino acids. Germline assignment: CDR1 KGHSH and CDR2 LQKENI. The V segment lost 1 base and the J segment 8 bases; nucleotides outside the gene matches: 7. The CDR3 reads CASSPRWQGGEAFF. CDR3 nucleotide sequence: TGTGCCAGCTCACCACGGTGGCAGGGGGGCGAAGCTTTCTTT.

The V gene is TRBV28, the J gene TRBJ1-5, with 8 positions matching TRBD1. Germline trimming cut 2 bases from V and 3 bases from J; bases unmatched to any gene: 9. The CDR3 covers 17 residues. The germline CDR1 and CDR2 sequences are MDHEN and SYDVKM. The CDR3 here is CASSLGTGLVVNQPQHF. The CDR3 DNA reads TGTGCCAGCAGTTTAGGGACAGGATTGGTAGTCAATCAGCCCCAGCATTTT.

The CDR3 sequence is CASSPGRVTEAFF. The DNA for the CDR3 is TGTGCCAGCTCACCGGGCAGGGTCACTGAAGCTTTCTTT. The rearrangement uses TRBV18 and TRBJ1-1, with D perhaps TRBD1 (5 bases). This CDR3 spans 13 amino acids. Germline V gives CDR1 KGHSH, CDR2 LQKENI. V lost 3 bases, J lost 4 bases, and 9 bases lay in between.

The J gene is TRBJ1-2, the V gene TRBV5-1; 10 nucleotides line up with TRBD1. Unmatched junction bases numbered 6, after V lost 4 bases and J lost 0 bases. Per the germline V gene, CDR1 is SGHRS and CDR2 is YFSETQ. The CDR3 runs to 16 residues. The CDR3 sequence is CASSTDRGASNYGYTF. In nucleotides, the CDR3 is TGCGCCAGCAGCACGGACAGGGGGGCCTCTAACTATGGCTACACCTTC.

On this clone: The same CDR3 is also encoded by other DNA sequences in this sample. The rearrangement links TRBV9 to TRBJ2-2; a weak D match, TRBD2 (5 bases). Deletions cut 4 bases from V and 0 bases from J, with 13 bases between. Per the germline V gene, CDR1 is SGDLS and CDR2 is YYNGEE. CDR3 length: 16 amino acids. The CDR3 sequence: CASSPRTGANTGELFF. The CDR3 region has the DNA TGTGCCAGCAGCCCCCGGACTGGGGCGAACACCGGGGAGCTGTTTTTT. Together with reference TRBV9 and TRBJ2-2, the CDR3 gives the full variable domain: DSGVTQTPKHLITATGQRVTLRCSPRSGDLSVYWYQQSLDQGLQFLIQYYNGEERAKGNILERFSAQQFPDLHSELNLSSLELGDSALYFCASSPRTGANTGELFFGEGSRLTVL.

The chain is built from TRBV30 and TRBJ2-7; TRBD1 or TRBD2 may be the D gene (7 bases each). The CDR3 has 11 amino acids. The ends were cut back, 5 bases at V and 5 bases at J, with 10 bases in the middle. Germline-derived CDR1 and CDR2 are GTSNPN and SVGIG (reference sequence). As DNA, the CDR3 is TGTGCCTGGGCAGGGGGGGACGAGCAGTACTTC. Its protein product is CAWAGGDEQYF.

The chain couples TRBV5-1 to TRBJ2-7, with TRBD2 matching 12 bases. Losses at the gene ends were 3 bases for V and 5 bases for J; bases not matched to a gene: 9. Germline lookup yields CDR1 SGHRS and CDR2 YFSETQ. The CDR3 extends over 16 amino acids. This chain's CDR3 is CASSSKTSGSIDEQYF. In nucleotides, the CDR3 is TGCGCCAGCAGCTCAAAGACTAGCGGGAGTATCGACGAGCAGTACTTC.

Of note for this clone: Other nucleotide sequences from this sample produce the same CDR3. The chain couples TRBV6-1 to TRBJ2-7; maybe TRBD2 (6 bases). The CDR3 is made up of 13 amino acids. Deletions cut 0 bases from V and 6 bases from J, with 9 bases between. Per germline, CDR1 MNHNS and CDR2 SASEGT. The CDR3, as DNA: TGTGCCAGCAGTGAAGCGCTCGGGGGCGAGCAGTACTTC. It translates to CASSEALGGEQYF.

This chain links TRBV6-6 with TRBJ2-5; no firm D call. V lost 6 bases to trimming and J lost 5 bases, with 13 bases between them. CDR1 and CDR2 (germline): MNHNY, SVGAGI (reference sequence). This CDR3 region has 13 residues. This chain's CDR3 is CASSPDNRETQYF. CDR3 sequence (DNA): TGTGCCAGCAGCCCCGACAACCGGGAGACCCAGTACTTC.

The chain combines TRBV28 with TRBJ1-2, with D unclear. This CDR3 comprises 13 residues. The germline V and J ends were trimmed by 5 bases and 4 bases, with 11 bases remaining between them. Germline V lookup: CDR1 MDHEN, CDR2 SYDVKM. CDR3 in DNA: TGTGCCAGCAGTCCAGTTGCGGTCTATGGCTACACCTTC. Translation gives CASSPVAVYGYTF.

V gene TRBV11-1 combines with J gene TRBJ2-1; 7 bases are a match to TRBD2. V dropped 3 bases and J dropped 2; count of bases not matched to a gene: 4. This CDR3 is built from 15 residues. CDR1 SGHAT and CDR2 FQDESV come from the germline V gene (reference sequence). This CDR3 reads CASSFAGTTYNEQFF. CDR3 bases: TGTGCCAGCAGCTTCGCCGGGACTACCTACAATGAGCAGTTCTTC.

This clone was counted at least ten times. This sequence joins TRBV2 and TRBJ2-7; 9 bases are shared with TRBD1. Trimming at V came to 5 bases and at J to 5 bases, leaving 4 bases not matched to a gene. The CDR3 length is 13 residues. In germline, CDR1 is SNHLY, CDR2 FYNNEI. Here the CDR3 reads CASSRDRDNEQYF. The CDR3, as DNA: TGTGCCAGCAGTAGGGACAGGGACAACGAGCAGTACTTC.

J is TRBJ2-7 and V is TRBV30; D might be TRBD1 or TRBD2, each matching 5 bases. The V gene lost 8 bases and the J gene lost 2 bases, with 13 bases spanning the gap. The CDR3 has 12 residues. Germline lookup yields CDR1 GTSNPN and CDR2 SVGIG (reference sequence). The CDR3 sequence is CAGTGRAYEQYF. Here the CDR3 DNA reads TGTGCCGGGACGGGAAGAGCCTACGAGCAGTACTTC.

The V and J genes are TRBV6-6 and TRBJ2-7; D assignment may be TRBD1 or TRBD2 (5 bases each). CDR1 and CDR2 (germline): MNHNY, SVGAGI (reference sequence). The CDR3 extends over 15 amino acids. V lost 0 bases and J 3 bases, leaving 12 bases between the germline ends. The CDR3 nucleotides are TGTGCCAGCAGTTACTCTCCACGGGACCTCTACGAGCAGTACTTC. It codes for CASSYSPRDLYEQYF.

The chain uses TRBV7-2 and TRBJ2-5; TRBD2 matches at 10 bases. The CDR3 contains 14 residues. The J segment lost 3 bases and the V segment lost 5 bases, leaving 3 bases of the junction unmatched. Germline V gene data show CDR1 as SGHTA and CDR2 as FQGNSA. The DNA for the CDR3 is TGTGCCAGCAGCCTCGGACTAGCGGAAGAGACCCAGTACTTC. Translation gives CASSLGLAEETQYF.

V and J are TRBV7-6 and TRBJ2-2; TRBD1 or TRBD2 may be the D gene (6 bases each). CDR3 length: 16 amino acids. The germline CDR1 and CDR2 sequences are SGHVS and FNYEAQ. The V and J ends lost 1 base and 7 bases respectively, with 16 bases between them. The DNA of the CDR3 is TGTGCCAGCAGCTTAGAGAACCCGGGGGCGGGCGGGGAGCTGTTTTTT. Its translation is CASSLENPGAGGELFF. Combining the CDR3 with reference TRBV7-6 and TRBJ2-2 gives the whole variable domain GAGVSQSPRYKVTKRGQDVALRCDPISGHVSLYWYRQALGQGPEFLTYFNYEAQQDKSGLPNDRFSAERPEGSISTLTIQRTEQRDSAMYRCASSLENPGAGGELFFGEGSRLTVL.